These T cell receptor beta chains were read from a single sample in a study of shared clonotypes between healthy human individuals. Profiling relied on immunoSEQ multiplex PCR, and the TCRdb table lists in-frame clones only, not all of them. The sample comprises about 590,000 clones, nearly 97% of which are singletons, and 0.095% to 0.12% rests with the top ten. Material: naive CD8+ T cells sorted from blood. The receptor set was obtained from a woman aged 25 to 39 in good health. Each CDR3 is given with its conserved first and last residue. The D gene is left open where the match is weak.

>TRBJ1-4|TRBV6-5|.
CASSYAGEKLFF
>TRBJ1-1|TRBV4-2|.
CASSLVDTEAFF
>TRBJ2-3|TRBV27|TRBD2
CASSFGGRAADTQYF
>TRBJ2-6|TRBV7-2|TRBD2
CASSFGLAGANVLTF
>TRBJ2-7|TRBV4-1|TRBD2
CASSPGTSGHYEQYF
>TRBJ2-1|TRBV28|.
CASSLSANEQFF
>TRBJ2-1|TRBV19|.
CASSSTGAGEQFF
>TRBJ2-7|TRBV4-1|.
CASSQGSKYEQYF
>TRBJ2-1|TRBV19|TRBD1
CASSTGTGGFEQFF
>TRBJ1-2|TRBV7-2|.
CARQGGLGWYTF
>TRBJ2-7|TRBV6-1|.
CASSPTGYEQYF
>TRBJ2-7|TRBV28|TRBD1
CASSPGTGYYEQYF
>TRBJ2-7|TRBV5-8|TRBD2
CASSLARGLAAYEQYF
>TRBJ2-1|TRBV27|TRBD2
CASSYWGTSGRKSLNEQFF
>TRBJ2-5|TRBV6-5|TRBD2
CASSYAWLAEKETQYF
>TRBJ2-5|TRBV6-4|.
CASSPGESETQYF
>TRBJ2-1|TRBV5-6|.
CASTGSPNNEQFF
>TRBJ2-2|TRBV29-1|.
CSVVRGAGELFF
>TRBJ2-2|TRBV28|TRBD1
CASSLFARGIGELFF
>TRBJ2-2|TRBV4-1|TRBD2
CASSQVAAGGTGELFF
>TRBJ2-3|TRBV7-6|TRBD2
CASSLAQVSSGVSTDTQYF
>TRBJ2-5|TRBV15|.
CATSRVGSLPQETQYF
>TRBJ2-1|TRBV6-1|TRBD2
CASRDGGSRYNEQFF
>TRBJ2-1|TRBV4-2|TRBD2
CASSQEGLAEADEQFF
>TRBJ2-7|TRBV6-6|TRBD1
CASSYGQGALSYEQYF
>TRBJ2-7|TRBV7-9|.
CASSQGPYSYEQYF
>TRBJ2-7|TRBV2|.
CASSEEGVSGFYEQYF
>TRBJ1-1|TRBV27|.
CASGSSATGGTEAFF